These 16 T cell receptor beta chains came from one sample sequenced in a study of cytomegalovirus exposure and HLA in healthy donors. Sequenced by immunoSEQ multiplex PCR; TCRdb stores in-frame clones only, minus some. The repertoire consists of some 120,000 clones, with about 90% occurring once and the leading ten covering 1.9%. The sample taken for sequencing was PBMCs. These receptors came from a woman aged 18-29 years in good health and CMV-seronegative.

This chain connects TRBV27 to TRBJ2-1, with 8 bases aligning to TRBD2. V dropped 4 bases and J dropped 0; count of bases not matched to a gene: 5. Germline lookup yields CDR1 MNHEY and CDR2 SMNVEV (reference sequence). This CDR3 has 16 residues. Written as DNA, the CDR3 is TGTGCCAGCAGTTCCCAGCGGGGGAGCTCCTACAATGAGCAGTTCTTC. Protein: CASSSQRGSSYNEQFF.

The V gene is TRBV7-3, the J gene TRBJ2-3, with D possibly being TRBD2 (5 bases). The CDR3 is 12 amino acids. Per germline, CDR1 SGHTA and CDR2 FQGTGA. V was clipped by 5 bases and J by 8 bases, with 11 bases between them. The CDR3 nucleotides read TGTGCCAGCAGCCGTGACGCGGGTACGCAGTATTTT. It encodes CASSRDAGTQYF.

Here the CDR3 reads CASSYIAGGRETQYF. The CDR3 DNA sequence: TGTGCCAGCAGCTATATAGCGGGAGGTAGAGAGACCCAGTACTTC. V and J are TRBV5-6 and TRBJ2-5, with 10 bases matching TRBD2. With 3 bases clipped from V and 4 bases from J, the junction kept 6 bases outside the gene matches. The CDR3 is made up of 15 amino acids. The V gene's germline CDR1 is SGHDT and CDR2 YYEEEE.

J is TRBJ2-7 and V is TRBV5-6; D is possibly TRBD2 (6 bases). Germline CDR1 is SGHDT and CDR2 is YYEEEE. V lost 4 bases and J 4 bases, leaving 24 bases between the germline ends. This CDR3 spans 17 amino acids. CDR3 coding DNA: TGTGCCAGCAGCAACTCCAGCGGGTGGTCTTCATTTTACGAGCAGTACTTC. This codes for CASSNSSGWSSFYEQYF.

This chain joins TRBV28 and TRBJ1-2; D uncertain. CDR3 length equals 13 residues. The germline V gene has CDR1 MDHEN and CDR2 SYDVKM. The germline V and J ends were trimmed by 6 bases and 0 bases, with 8 bases remaining between them. CDR3: CASSLLTNYGYTF. For the CDR3, the DNA is TGTGCCAGCAGCCTTCTAACTAACTATGGCTACACCTTC.

The chain joins TRBV23-1 to TRBJ2-1; perhaps TRBD1 as D (6 bases). TRBV23-1 carries the ORF label, with uncertain function. The V end lost 2 bases, the J end lost 4 bases, and 18 bases lay between the germline ends. The CDR3 runs to 17 residues. CDR3 DNA sequence: TGCGCCAGCAGTCAAGCTTCCACAGGGCTCTTATACAATGAGCAGTTCTTC. This codes for CASSQASTGLLYNEQFF.

The chain combines TRBV29-1 with TRBJ2-7, with TRBD1 as a possible D gene (6 bases). V dropped 4 bases and J dropped 1 base, with 20 bases sitting between them. The CDR3 length is 16 residues. CDR1 and CDR2 from the germline V gene are SQVTM and ANQGSEA. For the CDR3, the DNA is TGCAGCGTTGCCCAGGGGCCTTCTTCCATATCCTACGAGCAGTACTTC. This gives the protein CSVAQGPSSISYEQYF.

The rearrangement links TRBV2 to TRBJ1-5; unclear D gene. The CDR3 totals 14 residues. V lost 2 bases to trimming and J lost 3 bases, with 8 bases between them. CDR1 and CDR2 (germline): SNHLY, FYNNEI. CDR3 region: CASSEQQSNQPQHF. CDR3 sequence (DNA): TGTGCCAGCAGTGAACAACAATCCAATCAGCCCCAGCATTTT.

This chain connects TRBV9 to TRBJ2-2, with 7 bases matching TRBD2. CDR3 length: 16 amino acids. The germline V gene has CDR1 SGDLS and CDR2 YYNGEE. After removal of 1 base from V and 1 base from J, the junction contained 4 bases not matched to a gene. The CDR3 spells CASSVRGGLNTGELFF. DNA for the CDR3: TGTGCCAGCAGCGTACGCGGGGGACTGAACACCGGGGAGCTGTTTTTT.

The CDR3 coding sequence is TGTGCCAGCAGACTGGGACAGGGTATCCCTAATGAAAAACTGTTTTTT. Amino acid sequence: CASRLGQGIPNEKLFF. The chain links TRBV27 to TRBJ1-4, with 9 bases fitting TRBD1. J gave up 3 bases and V 6 bases, and 8 bases lay outside the gene matches. The length of the CDR3 is 16 residues. The germline CDR1 and CDR2 sequences are MNHEY and SMNVEV (reference sequence).

This clone was seen only once. The chain links TRBV28 to TRBJ1-1, with a possible D match to TRBD1 (6 bases). From germline, CDR1 is MDHEN and CDR2 SYDVKM. The ends were cut back, 8 bases at V and 11 bases at J, with 15 bases in the middle. The CDR3 sequence is 11 residues long. Here the CDR3 reads CASATGLRAFF. For the CDR3, the DNA is TGTGCCAGCGCTACAGGGTTACGGGCTTTCTTT.

The rearrangement uses TRBV18 and TRBJ1-1, with no clear D. V was cut by 3 bases and J by 0 bases, with 5 bases left in between. This CDR3 is 13 amino acids long. Germline V gene sequence: CDR1 KGHSH, CDR2 LQKENI. The CDR3 reads CASSPAVNTEAFF. CDR3 bases: TGTGCCAGCTCACCTGCAGTGAACACTGAAGCTTTCTTT.

The chain recombines TRBV6-5 with TRBJ2-1, with D unclear. Trimming removed 0 bases at V and 2 bases at J, with 11 bases between. The length of the CDR3 is 16 residues. The germline V gene encodes CDR1 MNHEY and CDR2 SVGAGI. The CDR3 is CASSYSKALPYNEQFF. CDR3 DNA sequence: TGTGCCAGCAGTTACTCCAAAGCCCTCCCCTACAATGAGCAGTTCTTC.

This sequence joins TRBV5-1 and TRBJ2-1, with D possibly TRBD2 on 5 matching bases. Germline V CDR1 and CDR2: SGHRS, YFSETQ. This CDR3 contains 13 residues. V was cut by 1 base and J by 4 bases, with 6 bases left in between. The CDR3 protein is CASSLPGYNEQFF. CDR3 DNA: TGCGCCAGCAGCTTGCCGGGGTACAATGAGCAGTTCTTC.

J is TRBJ2-3 and V is TRBV9; 13 bases map to TRBD2. This CDR3 contains 18 residues. Germline-derived CDR1 and CDR2 are SGDLS and YYNGEE. With 0 bases clipped from V and 0 bases from J, the junction kept 4 bases outside the gene matches. The CDR3 bases are TGTGCCAGCAGCGTAGTCCCGGGACTAGCGGGAAGCACAGATACGCAGTATTTT. Amino acid sequence: CASSVVPGLAGSTDTQYF.

V and J are TRBV28 and TRBJ1-2, with a possible D match to TRBD1 (6 bases). This CDR3 comprises 15 residues. The germline gives CDR1 MDHEN, CDR2 SYDVKM. Trimming shortened V by 2 bases and J by 3 bases, and 13 bases separated the two germline ends. The CDR3: CASSLGRGVYYGYTF. The CDR3 coding sequence is TGTGCCAGCAGTTTAGGCAGGGGAGTCTACTATGGCTACACCTTC.